The source of this T cell receptor (beta chain) is a study of T cells in Graves' hyperthyroidism and ophthalmopathy. Amplified TCR beta CDR3 regions derived from RNA transcripts. First-round RT-PCR of the TCR CDR3 relied on the HTBI primer set. MiXCR, run by TCRdb on the multiplex PCR reads, gives a single entry per CDR3 protein. The sample lists hundreds of thousands of distinct CDR3 sequences, less than 25% occurring once. This clonotype was counted at least ten times. V was clipped by 5 bases and J by 3 bases, with 17 bases between them. Germline CDR1 and CDR2: LNHDA and SQIVND (reference sequence). This CDR3 comprises 15 residues.

The chain has TRBV19 and TRBJ2-7; TRBD1 is a possible D gene (6 bases). The sample was blood. The receptor was isolated from a woman aged 30 to 39 with Graves' ophthalmopathy. In DNA, the CDR3 is TGTGCCAGTAGTGGCCGCGGACAGACGAACTACGAGCAGTACTTC. Translating gives CASSGRGQTNYEQYF.